The next 27 T cell receptor beta chains were all read from a single sample in a study of T-cell memory formation after mild COVID-19. Each CDR3 protein is one row after TCRdb ran MiXCR on the 5' RACE reads. The sample records some 320,000 distinct CDR3 sequences, more than 15% being singletons. The sequencing sample was made of PBMCs or a T cell subset sorted from them (not recorded which). These receptors were obtained from a young man who had mild COVID-19 (a few samples of this study predate the infection). Cell type and time point are not known.

The gene calls are TRBV30 and TRBJ2-3; 12 nucleotides align to TRBD2. Germline V gives CDR1 GTSNPN, CDR2 SVGIG (reference sequence). Trimming removed 4 bases from V and 4 bases from J; junction bases left unmatched: 3. The CDR3 totals 14 residues. The CDR3 here is CAWTSGGAADTQYF. CDR3 DNA sequence: TGTGCCTGGACTAGCGGGGGGGCCGCAGATACGCAGTATTTT.

The chain is built from TRBV6-5 and TRBJ1-2; TRBD1 might be the D (6 bases). This CDR3 is 12 amino acids long. The V gene lost 6 bases and the J gene lost 6 bases, with 11 bases spanning the gap. Looked up from germline, CDR1 is MNHEY and CDR2 is SVGAGI. The CDR3 region has the DNA TGTGCCAGCAGGAGGGGGGCGCATGGCTACACCTTC. It specifies CASRRGAHGYTF.

Concerning this clonotype: One junction end disagrees with the germline gene, perhaps due to a read error. This rearrangement joins TRBV5-1 to TRBJ2-6, with D possibly being TRBD1 or TRBD2 (6 bases each). Germline lookup yields CDR1 SGHRS and CDR2 YFSETQ. This CDR3 region has 17 residues. CDR3 sequence (DNA): TGCGCCAGCAGCTTGGCCGGGGGCAGCTCTGGGGCCACCGTCCTGACTTTC. Translating gives CASSLAGGSSGATVLTF.

The chain employs TRBV7-3 and TRBJ1-5; maybe TRBD1 (5 bases). The germline gives CDR1 SGHTA, CDR2 FQGTGA. This CDR3 comprises 13 residues. Trimming left V 4 bases short and J 6 bases short, with 10 bases between. The CDR3: CASSSGPGQPQHF. CDR3 nucleotide sequence: TGTGCCAGCAGCTCGGGACCGGGTCAGCCCCAGCATTTT.

V gene TRBV7-9 combines with J gene TRBJ2-2; 7 positions agree with TRBD2. The CDR3 is made up of 14 amino acids. Looked up from germline, CDR1 is SEHNR and CDR2 is FQNEAQ (reference sequence). With 2 bases clipped from V and 7 bases from J, the junction kept 4 bases outside the gene matches. This CDR3 reads CASSLTPGGGELFF. The CDR3 region has the DNA TGTGCCAGCAGCTTAACGCCGGGGGGCGGGGAGCTGTTTTTT.

The rearrangement joins TRBV9 to TRBJ2-5; no clear D. The germline V gene has CDR1 SGDLS and CDR2 YYNGEE. The length of the CDR3 is 14 residues. Trimming removed 0 bases from V and 4 bases from J, with 10 bases in between. The CDR3 DNA reads as TGTGCCAGCAGCGTAGCGGGCGCCGGAGAGACCCAGTACTTC. This sequence encodes CASSVAGAGETQYF.

The rearrangement uses TRBV29-1 and TRBJ2-2; D is undetermined. This CDR3 has 12 amino acids. V lost 5 bases, J lost 5 bases, and 9 bases lay in between. From germline, CDR1 is SQVTM and CDR2 ANQGSEA. The CDR3 loop is CSVYHVTGELFF. In DNA, the CDR3 is TGCAGCGTTTACCATGTGACCGGGGAGCTGTTTTTT.

The chain carries TRBV4-1 and TRBJ2-6; 7 bases are a match to TRBD1. In germline, CDR1 is MGHRA, CDR2 YSYEKL. The CDR3 contains 16 residues. V was clipped by 1 base and J by 2 bases; unmatched bases: 2. The CDR3 loop reads CASSQVTGAGANVLTF. The CDR3 bases are TGCGCCAGCAGCCAAGTAACAGGGGCTGGGGCCAACGTCCTGACTTTC.

V is TRBV3-1 and J is TRBJ2-4; TRBD2 aligns across 9 bases. V gave up 4 bases and J gave up 12 bases; unmatched junction bases: 4. CDR1 and CDR2 (germline): LGHDT, YNNKEL (reference sequence). CDR3 size: 12 residues. The CDR3 nucleotides read TGTGCCAGCAGCCCGGGACTAGCACATCAGTACTTC. Amino acid sequence: CASSPGLAHQYF.

In this sample, this clonotype turned up a few times. V usage is TRBV25-1 and J usage is TRBJ1-5; the match to TRBD1 covers 8 bases. The germline CDR1 and CDR2 sequences are MGHDK and SYGVNS. Trimming cost V 4 bases and J 7 bases; bases outside gene matches: 9. The CDR3 totals 15 residues. CDR3 residues: CASSGTSGGHQPQHF. The CDR3 bases are TGTGCCAGCAGTGGGACCTCAGGGGGCCACCAGCCCCAGCATTTT.

A single count supports this clonotype. This rearrangement joins TRBV12-3 or TRBV12-4 to TRBJ1-3; weak D call: TRBD1 (6 bases). CDR3 size: 14 residues. V lost 3 bases and J lost 7, with 13 bases in between. Here the CDR3 reads CASSLPGGANTIYF. The CDR3 nucleotides read TGTGCCAGCAGTTTGCCCGGGGGCGCGAACACCATATATTTT.

Many counts were recorded for this clonotype. The rearrangement links TRBV5-1 to TRBJ2-1; D might be TRBD1 (5 bases). Germline V gene sequence: CDR1 SGHRS, CDR2 YFSETQ. V was trimmed by 0 bases and J by 3 bases, leaving 13 bases between them. This CDR3 contains 16 residues. In DNA form, the CDR3 reads TGCGCCAGCAGCTTGGAGGTGGCAGGGCTCTACAATGAGCAGTTCTTC. Encoded protein: CASSLEVAGLYNEQFF.

This clonotype was observed a few times. V usage is TRBV7-9 and J usage is TRBJ2-7; no firm D call. The CDR3 loop spans 12 amino acids. Germline V gene sequence: CDR1 SEHNR, CDR2 FQNEAQ (reference sequence). Trimming removed 5 bases from V and 9 bases from J, with 14 bases in between. CDR3 loop: CASSPLGGGQYF. The CDR3 nucleotides are TGTGCCAGCAGCCCGCTAGGTGGTGGGCAGTACTTC.

The chain links TRBV7-2 to TRBJ2-7; 9 nucleotides agree with TRBD2. CDR3 size: 14 residues. The junction had 3 bases not matched to a gene; V was cut back by 3 bases and J by 3 bases. In germline, CDR1 is SGHTA, CDR2 FQGNSA. The CDR3 DNA reads as TGTGCCAGCAGCTTTCTAGCGGGGAGCTACGAGCAGTACGTC. Residues: CASSFLAGSYEQYV.

This chain connects TRBV20-1 to TRBJ2-7; 7 nucleotides align to TRBD2. Per germline, CDR1 DFQATT and CDR2 SNEGSKA (reference sequence). V lost 3 bases to trimming and J lost 7 bases; unmatched junction nucleotides: 3. The length of the CDR3 is 11 residues. The CDR3 region is CSARRGNEQYF. In nucleotides, the CDR3 is TGCAGTGCTAGGCGGGGGAATGAGCAGTACTTC.

This clonotype was detected ten times or more. The J gene is TRBJ2-1, the V gene TRBV6-6; 8 bases map to TRBD2. Trimming took 5 bases from V and 5 from J; bases not matched to a gene: 14. Germline V CDR1 and CDR2: MNHNY, SVGAGI (reference sequence). This CDR3 has 17 residues. The CDR3 DNA reads TGTGCCAGCAGTCCCTTCGGGCGGGGGGCCCAAAACAATGAGCAGTTCTTC. Encoded protein: CASSPFGRGAQNNEQFF.

In this sample, this clonotype turned up many times. The chain couples TRBV6-5 to TRBJ1-2, with unresolved D. V lost 2 bases to trimming and J lost 6 bases, with 16 bases between them. CDR3 length equals 15 residues. Germline CDR1 and CDR2: MNHEY and SVGAGI. As DNA, the CDR3 is TGTGCCAGCAGTTACGCAGGCGACGCATACGATGGCTACACCTTC. Translation gives CASSYAGDAYDGYTF.

V and J are TRBV2 and TRBJ2-5, with 11 bases that match TRBD2. The V gene end was trimmed by 2 bases and the J gene end by 5 bases; junction bases not matched to a gene: 7. Per germline, CDR1 SNHLY and CDR2 FYNNEI. The CDR3 loop spans 16 amino acids. CDR3 loop: CASSESTSGARETQYF. The CDR3 DNA reads as TGTGCCAGCAGTGAATCGACTAGCGGGGCTCGGGAGACCCAGTACTTC.

This clonotype has only a few counts. The chain employs TRBV20-1 and TRBJ2-7; weak D call: TRBD2 (6 bases). CDR1 is DFQATT, CDR2 SNEGSKA, per germline (reference sequence). V lost 0 bases and J lost 4, with 16 bases in between. The CDR3 runs to 15 residues. The CDR3 reads CSARDYGDLGYEQYF. As DNA, the CDR3 is TGCAGTGCTAGAGATTACGGGGACTTAGGGTACGAGCAGTACTTC.

This clonotype was recorded many times. V is TRBV19 and J is TRBJ2-1, with TRBD2 matching 8 bases. Germline V gives CDR1 LNHDA, CDR2 SQIVND (reference sequence). After removal of 5 bases from V and 7 bases from J, the junction contained 10 bases not matched to a gene. This CDR3 is 15 amino acids long. Here the CDR3 reads CASSGGGPRRNEQFF. The DNA of the CDR3 is TGTGCCAGTAGTGGCGGGGGGCCTAGAAGGAATGAGCAGTTCTTC.

This clonotype was seen a few times. V is TRBV2 and J is TRBJ2-3; D not resolved. The CDR3 is 13 residues long. Trimming took 9 bases from V and 0 from J, leaving 10 bases between them. The V gene's germline CDR1 is SNHLY and CDR2 FYNNEI. The CDR3 sequence: CARMNSSTDTQYF. The CDR3 DNA follows: TGTGCCAGAATGAACTCCAGCACAGATACGCAGTATTTT. Together with reference TRBV2 and TRBJ2-3, the CDR3 gives the full variable domain: EPEVTQTPSHQVTQMGQEVILRCVPISNHLYFYWYRQILGQKVEFLVSFYNNEISEKSEIFDDQFSVERPDGSNFTLKIRSTKLEDSAMYFCARMNSSTDTQYFGPGTRLTVL.

This clonotype was recorded at least ten times. The junction and the germline gene differ at one end; a read error may be behind it. The CDR3 region is CASSLGAAQETQYF. CDR3 DNA: TGTGCCAGCAGCTTAGGGGCCGCCCAAGAGACCCAGTACTTC. V gene TRBV5-1 combines with J gene TRBJ2-5; possibly TRBD1 for D (5 bases). CDR1 and CDR2 (germline): SGHRS, YFSETQ. CDR3 length: 14 residues. The full variable domain, with the rest looked up from reference TRBV5-1 and TRBJ2-5, is KAGVTQTPRYLIKTRGQQVTLSCSPISGHRSVSWYQQTPGQGLQFLFEYFSETQRNKGNFPGRFSGRQFSNSRSEMNVSTLELGDSALYLCASSLGAAQETQYFGPGTRLLVL.

This clonotype was seen more than once but under ten times. This chain connects TRBV7-2 to TRBJ1-1; D is possibly TRBD1 (5 bases). Germline CDR1 reads SGHTA; CDR2 reads FQGNSA. This CDR3 comprises 13 residues. Trimming took 5 bases from V and 12 from J, leaving 19 bases between them. The CDR3 sequence is CASSNRRFATTFF. The CDR3 nucleotides read TGTGCCAGCAGCAACAGGAGATTTGCAACGACTTTCTTT.

The chain recombines TRBV7-9 with TRBJ1-1; D not certain. Germline-derived CDR1 and CDR2 are SEHNR and FQNEAQ (reference sequence). The CDR3 consists of 15 residues. Trimming took off 3 bases at V and 4 bases at J, with 15 bases between the two ends. The DNA for the CDR3 is TGTGCCAGCAGCTTTCCGCGGGGTCTGAGCACTGAAGCTTTCTTT. Residues: CASSFPRGLSTEAFF. Drawing the rest from reference TRBV7-9 and TRBJ1-1, the complete variable domain is DTGVSQNPRHKITKRGQNVTFRCDPISEHNRLYWYRQTLGQGPEFLTYFQNEAQLEKSRLLSDRFSAERPKGSFSTLEIQRTEQGDSAMYLCASSFPRGLSTEAFFGQGTRLTVV.

This chain links TRBV6-5 with TRBJ2-3; 7 bases match TRBD1. The CDR3 length is 15 residues. J was trimmed by 7 bases and V by 4 bases; bases with no gene match: 11. Germline values: CDR1 MNHEY, CDR2 SVGAGI. The DNA for the CDR3 is TGTGCCAGCAGTTCCGGGACAGACGTCAGGAATACGCAGTATTTT. The encoded protein is CASSSGTDVRNTQYF.

This clonotype appeared once. The chain uses TRBV12-3 or TRBV12-4 and TRBJ1-4; a weak D match, TRBD1 (5 bases). Trimming pared 2 bases from V and 14 bases from J, leaving 15 bases between. CDR3 length: 13 amino acids. CDR3 coding DNA: TGTGCCAGCAGTTTAAATAGGGGAGACAGTCTGTTTTTT. This encodes CASSLNRGDSLFF.

The chain joins TRBV6-2 or TRBV6-3 to TRBJ2-1, with 9 bases matching TRBD1. Germline CDR1 and CDR2: MNHEY and SVGEGT. This CDR3 comprises 14 residues. The ends lost 9 bases at V and 7 bases at J; junction bases unmatched: 10. The CDR3 coding sequence is TGTGCCAGTAGAGGACAGGGGAGGGATAATGAGCAGTTCTTC. Its translation: CASRGQGRDNEQFF.